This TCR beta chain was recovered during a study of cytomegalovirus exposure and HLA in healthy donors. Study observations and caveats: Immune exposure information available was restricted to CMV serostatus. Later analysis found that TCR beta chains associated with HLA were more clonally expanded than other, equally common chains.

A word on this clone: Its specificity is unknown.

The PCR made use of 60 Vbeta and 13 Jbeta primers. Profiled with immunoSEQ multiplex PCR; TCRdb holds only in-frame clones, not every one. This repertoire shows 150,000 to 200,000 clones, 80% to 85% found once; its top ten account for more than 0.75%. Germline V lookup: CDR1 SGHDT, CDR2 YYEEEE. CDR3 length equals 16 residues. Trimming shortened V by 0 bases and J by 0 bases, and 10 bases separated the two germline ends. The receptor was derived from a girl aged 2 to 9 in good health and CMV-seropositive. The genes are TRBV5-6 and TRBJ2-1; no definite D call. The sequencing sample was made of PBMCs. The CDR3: CASSLAPPSSYNEQFF. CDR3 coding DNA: TGTGCCAGCAGCTTGGCTCCCCCTAGCTCCTACAATGAGCAGTTCTTC.